Shown below are 11 T cell receptor beta chains from a single sample sequenced in a study of identifying expanded T cells in peripheral blood. Some clones are missing from TCRdb's copy, which holds only in-frame ones; the method was immunoSEQ multiplex PCR. This sample has some 91,000 clones; about 91% occur once, and the top ten carry under 4.5%. Material: blood. The receptor source for this set is a person aged 18-70 years in good health.

The V gene is TRBV2, the J gene TRBJ1-2; D unresolved. V gave up 3 bases and J gave up 2 bases, with 22 bases separating them. CDR1 and CDR2 (germline): SNHLY, FYNNEI. This CDR3 region has 18 residues. The CDR3 spells CASSEFRTPEENNYGYTF. CDR3 in DNA: TGTGCCAGCAGTGAGTTTCGGACCCCGGAGGAGAACAACTATGGCTACACCTTC.

The chain is built from TRBV30 and TRBJ2-4, with D perhaps matching TRBD1 or TRBD2 (5 bases each). V was clipped by 7 bases and J by 3 bases, with 22 bases between them. Germline loops: CDR1 GTSNPN, CDR2 SVGIG (reference sequence). The CDR3 contains 16 residues. The CDR3 nucleotides read TGTGCCTTTTCCTCCGGGGCCTTAATAAGCAAAAACATTCAGTACTTC. Amino acid sequence: CAFSSGALISKNIQYF.

This chain joins TRBV5-4 and TRBJ2-7; 8 bases agree with TRBD1. Germline CDR1 SGHNT, CDR2 YYREEE (reference sequence). Trimming removed 4 bases from V and 6 bases from J; junction bases left unmatched: 12. The CDR3 length is 15 residues. CDR3 residues: CASSGTSTGDREQYF. CDR3 nucleotides: TGTGCCAGCAGCGGAACTTCGACAGGGGATCGCGAGCAGTACTTC. The full variable domain, with the rest looked up from reference TRBV5-4 and TRBJ2-7, is ETGVTQSPTHLIKTRGQQVTLRCSSQSGHNTVSWYQQALGQGPQFIFQYYREEENGRGNFPPRFSGLQFPNYSSELNVNALELDDSALYLCASSGTSTGDREQYFGPGTRLTVT.

The J gene is TRBJ2-2, the V gene TRBV4-2; D is ambiguous. The germline V gene encodes CDR1 LGHNA and CDR2 YNFKEQ. V was pared by 3 bases and J by 8 bases, with 7 bases between. The CDR3 extends over 12 amino acids. The CDR3 sequence: CASSQIEGELFF. CDR3 in DNA: TGTGCCAGCAGCCAGATAGAGGGGGAGCTGTTTTTT.

The V gene is TRBV9, the J gene TRBJ2-3; TRBD2 aligns across 7 bases. The V and J ends lost 4 bases and 4 bases, in that order; junction bases with no gene match: 6. The CDR3 loop spans 14 amino acids. The germline V gene encodes CDR1 SGDLS and CDR2 YYNGEE. CDR3 in DNA: TGTGCCAGCAGCACCCGGACTAGTGCAGATACGCAGTATTTT. Its translation is CASSTRTSADTQYF.

The V and J genes are TRBV7-9 and TRBJ1-1; 8 bases map to TRBD1. Germline CDR1 SEHNR, CDR2 FQNEAQ (reference sequence). The CDR3 covers 14 residues. V lost 5 bases, J lost 4 bases, and 6 bases stayed unmatched. Written as DNA, the CDR3 is TGTGCCAGCAGCCCCGACAGGGGCATCACTGAAGCTTTCTTT. It translates to CASSPDRGITEAFF.

CDR3 nucleotide sequence: TGTGCCAGCAGCTTGGGGACCTACGAGCAGTACTTC. It encodes CASSLGTYEQYF. The chain couples TRBV5-8 to TRBJ2-7; D unresolved. Trimming left V 0 bases short and J 2 bases short, with 3 bases between. The germline V gene encodes CDR1 SGHTS and CDR2 YDEGEE. The CDR3 runs to 12 residues. Combining the CDR3 with reference TRBV5-8 and TRBJ2-7 gives the whole variable domain EAGVTQSPTHLIKTRGQQATLRCSPISGHTSVYWYQQALGLGLQFLLWYDEGEERNRGNFPPRFSGRQFPNYSSELNVNALELEDSALYLCASSLGTYEQYFGPGTRLTVT.

J is TRBJ1-2 and V is TRBV7-9; D gene uncertain. The CDR3 covers 13 residues. Per the germline V gene, CDR1 is SEHNR and CDR2 is FQNEAQ (reference sequence). Trimming took off 1 base at V and 8 bases at J, with 11 bases between the two ends. CDR3 DNA: TGTGCCAGCAGCTTAGGGTCGGGGAACGGCTACACCTTC. Residues: CASSLGSGNGYTF.

This sequence joins TRBV4-3 and TRBJ2-1; TRBD2 might be the D (6 bases). This CDR3 is built from 16 residues. Germline CDR1 and CDR2: LGHNA and YSLEER. Trimming took off 4 bases at V and 6 bases at J, with 19 bases between the two ends. CDR3 nucleotides: TGCGCCAGCAGCCGAACCCTAGAGGGAGGAGGCAATGAGCAGTTCTTC. Its translation is CASSRTLEGGGNEQFF.

This clone turned up a few times. This chain connects TRBV4-1 to TRBJ2-4; 8 bases align to TRBD2. The CDR3 has 20 amino acids. Germline V gene data show CDR1 as MGHRA and CDR2 as YSYEKL. V gave up 3 bases and J gave up 5 bases; unmatched junction bases: 21. The CDR3: CASSQIPGTSPQQSQNIQYF. CDR3 DNA sequence: TGCGCCAGCAGCCAGATACCCGGGACTAGTCCGCAGCAGAGCCAAAACATTCAGTACTTC.

The chain couples TRBV9 to TRBJ1-1; maybe TRBD1 (5 bases). V dropped 4 bases and J dropped 10 bases, with 32 bases sitting between them. This CDR3 is 18 amino acids long. CDR1 and CDR2 (germline): SGDLS, YYNGEE. The CDR3 DNA follows: TGTGCCAGCAGCCGAAGTGCGGGGCCCGACAACTCCCACTCGGGAGCTTTCTTT. As protein: CASSRSAGPDNSHSGAFF.